The TCR beta chain under discussion was sequenced for a study of blood T cell repertoires in COVID-19. Study as a whole: Acute and convalescent COVID-19 samples came from the United States, Italy and Spain. T cells, B-cell-depleted T cells, or PBMCs provided the cDNA or gDNA that served as material.

Germline assignment: CDR1 MNHEY and CDR2 SMNVEV (reference sequence). This CDR3 comprises 17 residues. Trimming shortened V by 3 bases and J by 5 bases, and 20 bases separated the two germline ends. The data were produced by immunoSEQ multiplex PCR, yet TCRdb's version contains in-frame clones alone and is incomplete. The sample holds about 220,000 clones, roughly 84% seen once. Cohort allocation depended upon clinical history that participants reported. Sequencing was carried out using PBMCs or T cells enriched from blood (not recorded which). The TCR comes from a woman aged 40 to 49 who had recovered from COVID-19. The chain joins TRBV27 to TRBJ2-1; a weak D match, TRBD2 (6 bases). CDR3 in amino acids: CASSLVGLGRADNEQFF. The DNA of the CDR3 is TGTGCCAGCAGTTTGGTGGGACTTGGCCGAGCGGACAATGAGCAGTTCTTC.